These T cell receptor beta chains were read from a single sample in a study of T cell responses to AZD1222 COVID-19 vaccine. Generated by immunoSEQ multiplex PCR, the TCRdb table keeps only in-frame clones and is missing some. The sample consists of roughly 150,000 clones, 90% to 95% of them appearing once. This specimen was peripheral blood, taken 28 days after the second AZD1222 dose. These receptors came from an adult who received the AZD1222 COVID-19 vaccine. The CDR3 runs from the conserved cysteine through the conserved F or W. A D gene is named only where the DNA matches it firmly. Clone size appears in some rows only: once, few, many, or a class for an expanded clone.

-	TRBV7-8	TRBJ2-3	TRBD2	CASSLRTSAPSTDTQYF	TGTGCCAGCAGCTTAAGGACTAGCGCACCTAGCACAGATACGCAGTATTTT
once	TRBV11-2	TRBJ2-7	TRBD2	CASSLDPLRGAGTPYYEQYF	TGTGCCAGCAGCTTAGATCCTCTGCGGGGGGCAGGAACCCCCTACTACGAGCAGTACTTC
-	TRBV14	TRBJ1-1	-	CASTPMGNTEAFF	TGTGCCAGCACCCCTATGGGGAACACTGAAGCTTTCTTT
-	TRBV3-1/TRBV3-2	TRBJ2-1	-	CASSQDFGEYSYNEQFF	TGTGCCAGCAGCCAAGATTTCGGGGAGTACTCCTACAATGAGCAGTTCTTC
once	TRBV7-8	TRBJ2-1	TRBD2	CASSLGLAGSIYNEQFF	TGTGCCAGCAGCCTTGGACTAGCGGGATCCATTTACAATGAGCAGTTCTTC
once	TRBV6-2/TRBV6-3	TRBJ1-1	TRBD1	CASSYFGQGKTEAFF	TGTGCCAGCAGTTACTTCGGACAGGGGAAGACTGAAGCTTTCTTT
many	TRBV27	TRBJ1-2	-	CASKSGDYGYTF	TGTGCCAGCAAATCGGGCGACTATGGCTACACCTTC
-	TRBV20-1	TRBJ2-7	-	CSAINYEQYF	TGCAGTGCCATTAACTACGAGCAGTACTTC
once	TRBV27	TRBJ1-3	TRBD1	CASSFAGQGNTIYF	TGTGCCAGCAGTTTTGCGGGACAGGGAAACACCATATATTTT
-	TRBV28	TRBJ1-2	-	CASSYPGKGQYGYTF	TGTGCCAGCAGTTACCCGGGGAAGGGGCAATATGGCTACACCTTC
many	TRBV28	TRBJ1-4	-	CASSLGSGGEKLFF	TGTGCCAGCAGTTTAGGTTCGGGTGGTGAAAAACTGTTTTTT
-	TRBV4-3	TRBJ1-6	-	CASSQARYNSPLHF	TGCGCCAGCAGCCAGGCCAGGTATAATTCACCCCTCCACTTT
-	TRBV6-2/TRBV6-3	TRBJ2-6	-	CASSFDYGANVLTF	TGTGCCAGCAGTTTCGACTATGGGGCCAACGTCCTGACTTTC
-	TRBV28	TRBJ2-4	-	CASRTGRDIQYF	TGTGCCAGCAGGACAGGGAGGGACATTCAGTACTTC
-	TRBV19	TRBJ1-3	-	CASSDRPRITIYF	TGTGCCAGTAGCGACAGGCCACGTATCACCATATATTTT
once	TRBV7-6	TRBJ2-1	TRBD2	CASSLRPTSGISEQFF	TGTGCCAGCAGCTTAAGACCGACTAGCGGGATTAGTGAGCAGTTCTTC
-	TRBV7-7	TRBJ1-3	-	CASSLEKRGNTIYF	TGTGCCAGCAGCCTAGAGAAACGTGGAAACACCATATATTTT